This T cell receptor (beta chain) was recorded in a study of blood T cells in healthy people across ages. Turning to the study itself: Capture by template switching was about one barcoded beta molecule per two T cells.

Germline CDR1 DFQATT, CDR2 SNEGSKA (reference sequence). The CDR3 loop spans 15 amino acids. Trimming left V 5 bases short and J 8 bases short, with 21 bases between. In the case of this clonotype: Its antigen is unidentified.

Peripheral blood was drawn, around 9.5 milliliters per donor. Isolated per sample were at least 7 million PBMCs. Using a J-beta primer mix together with a sample-barcoded 5' primer, a second PCR was run for about 7 to 12 cycles. TCRdb itself ran the 5' RACE reads through MiXCR, one entry per CDR3 protein. The sample contains over 1.5 million distinct CDR3 sequences, approximately 50% of which appear only once. Study-wide findings and caveats: The long-lived group displayed more naive CD4+ cells, plus higher diversity, than the aged donors did.

Sequencing used blood. The gene calls are TRBV20-1 and TRBJ1-4; D remains ambiguous. This TCR was sampled from a woman between 40 and 55 years old in good health. The CDR3 here is CSAPLVPLTKEKLFF. The CDR3 DNA is TGCAGTGCTCCCCTTGTACCCCTTACAAAAGAAAAACTGTTTTTT.